Listed below are T cell receptor beta chains from one sample, sequenced in a study of T cell repertoires in cytomegalovirus infection. No antigen has been assigned to these receptors. MiXCR, run by TCRdb on the reads, gives a single entry per CDR3 protein. The sample lists around 570,000 distinct CDR3 sequences; under 45% were seen once. Sample: cultured PBMCs, taken from culture after CMV antigen stimulation. These receptors came from a human donor in good health (CMV status not recorded). Some clones in this sample may be carry-over from other donors' samples. The CDR3 runs from the conserved cysteine through the conserved F or W. The D gene is left open where the match is weak. Not all rows give a size; the values are once, few, many and, for expanded clones, a class.

J,size,length,D,V,CDR3,DNA
TRBJ2-1,few,16,TRBD2,TRBV7-6,CASSQRGTSGNNEQFF,TGTGCCAGCAGTCAACGGGGGACTAGCGGTAACAATGAGCAGTTCTTC
TRBJ2-7,.,13,.,TRBV27,CASSLSGDYEQYF,TGTGCCAGCAGTTTATCCGGGGACTACGAGCAGTACTTC
TRBJ1-2,.,13,TRBD1,TRBV5-4,CASSGQGSDGYTF,TGTGCCAGCAGCGGACAGGGGTCGGATGGCTACACCTTC
TRBJ1-4,few,16,.,TRBV7-6,CASSGYSVGENEKLFF,TGTGCCAGCAGCGGATACAGCGTCGGGGAGAATGAAAAACTGTTTTTT
TRBJ2-5,.,14,.,TRBV27,CASSPLGGRETQYF,TGTGCCAGCAGTCCCCTGGGGGGCCGGGAGACCCAGTACTTC
TRBJ2-7,once,14,.,TRBV6-6,CASSGVVAAYEQCF,TGTGCCAGCAGTGGGGTAGTGGCAGCATACGAGCAGTGCTTC
TRBJ2-7,few,17,.,TRBV11-2,CASSTIRRYRETYEQYF,TGTGCCAGCAGCACCATTAGACGGTACAGGGAAACCTACGAGCAGTACTTC
TRBJ2-1,.,17,.,TRBV27,CASSLFHGASSYNEQFF,TGTGCCAGCAGTTTATTTCACGGGGCCAGCTCCTACAATGAGCAGTTCTTC
TRBJ2-7,.,15,.,TRBV6-8,CASSYKGDRPYEQYF,TGTGCCAGCAGTTACAAGGGGGATAGGCCCTACGAGCAGTACTTC
TRBJ1-2,.,15,.,TRBV7-8,CASSSPSPNTYGYTF,TGTGCCAGCAGCTCCCCCTCCCCCAATACCTATGGCTACACCTTC
TRBJ1-6,few,13,.,TRBV7-6,CASSLVPDSPLHF,TGTGCCAGCAGCTTAGTCCCGGATTCACCCCTCCACTTT
TRBJ1-3,few,16,.,TRBV6-5,CASSLTDFSSGNTIYF,TGTGCCAGCAGTCTGACAGATTTTAGCTCTGGAAACACCATATATTTT
TRBJ1-4,.,15,.,TRBV27,CASGRVTGWGEKLFF,TGTGCCAGCGGGAGGGTCACGGGTTGGGGTGAAAAACTGTTTTTT
TRBJ2-1,.,13,TRBD1,TRBV19,CASSRQGLNEQFF,TGTGCCAGTAGCCGACAGGGGCTGAATGAGCAGTTCTTC
TRBJ2-1,few,13,TRBD2,TRBV4-3,CARGTSENNEQFF,TGCGCCAGAGGGACTAGCGAAAACAATGAGCAGTTCTTC
TRBJ2-5,few,18,.,TRBV11-2,CASSFGFLVGDDKETQYF,TGTGCCAGCAGCTTTGGTTTCTTAGTTGGGGATGACAAAGAGACCCAGTACTTC
TRBJ2-5,.,14,.,TRBV7-2,CASSNSGIQETQYF,TGTGCCAGCAGCAACAGCGGAATACAAGAGACCCAGTACTTC
TRBJ2-7,.,14,TRBD1,TRBV2,CASRVPGQSYEQYF,TGTGCCAGCCGAGTTCCGGGACAGTCCTACGAGCAGTACTTC
TRBJ2-1,.,12,.,TRBV19,CASGPGYNEQFF,TGTGCCAGTGGCCCAGGGTACAATGAGCAGTTCTTC
TRBJ2-7,.,13,TRBD1,TRBV12-3/TRBV12-4,CASSDRGQYEQYF,TGTGCCAGCAGTGACAGGGGGCAATACGAGCAGTACTTC
TRBJ2-1,many,15,.,TRBV7-2,CASSPTSSSYNEQFF,TGTGCCAGCAGCCCAACCTCAAGCTCCTACAATGAGCAGTTCTTC
TRBJ2-1,few,15,TRBD1,TRBV4-1,CASSQEGGAHNEQFF,TGCGCCAGCAGCCAAGAAGGGGGCGCACACAATGAGCAGTTCTTC
TRBJ1-2,.,15,.,TRBV20-1,CSARDAAGTFYGYTF,TGCAGTGCTAGAGATGCGGCAGGAACTTTTTATGGCTACACCTTC
TRBJ2-5,few,14,.,TRBV7-2,CASSPTVAQETQYF,TGTGCCAGCAGCCCAACGGTGGCTCAAGAGACCCAGTACTTC
TRBJ2-1,.,14,.,TRBV2,CASTGGSSYNEQFF,TGTGCCAGCACCGGCGGTAGTTCTTACAATGAGCAGTTCTTC
TRBJ2-5,.,17,TRBD2,TRBV11-2,CASSASPAGALQETQYF,TGTGCCAGCAGCGCTAGCCCAGCGGGGGCGCTCCAAGAGACCCAGTACTTC
TRBJ2-1,few,13,TRBD2,TRBV12-5,CASGLGGSGSVFF,TGTGCTAGTGGTTTGGGGGGCAGCGGGAGTGTTTTCTTC
TRBJ1-2,few,12,.,TRBV3-1,CASSQAGYGYTF,TGTGCCAGCAGCCAAGCCGGATATGGCTACACCTTC
TRBJ1-5,.,15,TRBD1,TRBV6-6,CASSYGDREYQPQHF,TGTGCCAGCAGTTACGGAGACAGGGAGTATCAGCCCCAGCATTTT
TRBJ1-6,.,16,.,TRBV6-1,CASSPSGSSYNSPLHF,TGTGCCAGCAGTCCCTCCGGGAGCTCCTATAATTCACCCCTCCACTTT
TRBJ1-1,many,14,.,TRBV27,CASSLARGDTEAFF,TGTGCCAGCAGTTTAGCCAGGGGAGACACTGAAGCTTTCTTT
TRBJ2-1,few,18,TRBD2,TRBV7-8,CASRPRVAGGLPYNEQFF,TGTGCCAGCAGGCCGAGGGTAGCGGGGGGCCTACCCTACAATGAGCAGTTCTTC
TRBJ2-1,.,15,.,TRBV4-1,CASSQEGAPNNEQFF,TGCGCCAGCAGCCAAGAGGGGGCACCCAACAATGAGCAGTTCTTC
TRBJ1-4,.,15,.,TRBV28,CASSPGGLFDEKLFF,TGTGCCAGCAGTCCCGGGGGGCTCTTTGATGAAAAACTGTTTTTT
TRBJ2-5,.,17,.,TRBV24-1,CATSDLPPGRPLETQYF,TGTGCCACCAGTGATTTGCCTCCGGGACGCCCTCTGGAGACCCAGTACTTC
TRBJ2-3,.,16,.,TRBV30,CAWSPLGRQQPDTQYF,TGTGCCTGGAGTCCCTTGGGACGGCAGCAGCCAGATACGCAGTATTTT
TRBJ2-7,few,15,TRBD1,TRBV7-7,CASSLARGGEYEQYF,TGTGCCAGCAGCTTAGCGCGAGGGGGCGAGTACGAGCAGTACTTC
TRBJ2-1,.,16,TRBD1,TRBV7-9,CASSLEDRGYNNEQFF,TGTGCCAGCAGCTTAGAAGACAGGGGGTATAACAATGAGCAGTTCTTC
TRBJ2-2,.,16,TRBD2,TRBV10-3,CAISVRLAGNTGELFF,TGTGCCATCAGTGTACGGCTAGCGGGGAACACCGGGGAGCTGTTTTTT
TRBJ1-6,many,15,.,TRBV7-2,CASSPVVGLASPLHF,TGTGCCAGCAGCCCCGTGGTGGGCTTGGCTTCACCCCTCCACTTT
TRBJ1-6,few,13,.,TRBV4-3,CASSQDRGRPLHF,TGCGCCAGCAGCCAAGATCGGGGGAGGCCCCTCCACTTT
TRBJ2-3,once,15,.,TRBV12-3/TRBV12-4,CASSSGLPRTDTQYF,TGTGCCAGCAGTTCTGGCCTGCCCCGCACAGATACGCAGTATTTT
TRBJ2-1,.,17,.,TRBV6-2/TRBV6-3,CASRRPSHTLDYNEQFF,TGTGCCAGCCGGAGACCCTCCCACACCTTAGACTACAATGAGCAGTTCTTC
TRBJ1-5,many,15,.,TRBV7-2,CASSLESDSNQPQHF,TGTGCCAGCAGCTTAGAATCGGATAGCAATCAGCCCCAGCATTTT
TRBJ1-2,.,14,.,TRBV7-2,CASSLAHRGGGYTF,TGTGCCAGCAGCTTAGCGCACCGGGGGGGGGGCTACACCTTC
TRBJ2-2,.,12,.,TRBV7-9,CASSKGLGELFF,TGTGCCAGCAGCAAGGGACTCGGGGAGCTGTTTTTT
TRBJ2-7,.,12,.,TRBV10-3,CAISGIGYEQYF,TGTGCCATCAGCGGAATTGGCTACGAGCAGTACTTC
TRBJ2-1,.,16,TRBD2,TRBV5-1,CASSVAGRGANNEQFF,TGCGCCAGCAGCGTCGCGGGGCGGGGGGCCAACAATGAGCAGTTCTTC
TRBJ2-7,.,15,TRBD1,TRBV9,CASSAGTGGPYEQYF,TGTGCCAGCAGCGCCGGGACAGGGGGGCCCTACGAGCAGTACTTC
TRBJ1-1,.,13,TRBD1,TRBV6-6,CACCRGPGTEAFF,TGTGCCTGTTGCAGGGGGCCTGGGACTGAAGCTTTCTTT
TRBJ2-2,.,20,TRBD2,TRBV28,CASSSLSRPGTRVQAGELFF,TGTGCCAGCAGTTCTCTTTCCCGCCCCGGGACTAGGGTTCAGGCCGGGGAGCTGTTTTTT
TRBJ1-1,.,13,.,TRBV29-1,CSAVDSSNTEAFF,TGCAGCGCTGTGGACAGCTCGAACACTGAAGCTTTCTTT